This record covers a single T cell receptor (beta chain). As processed by the authors: Researchers report that nucleated cell counts were estimated from reference gene primer amplification. This table comes from immunoSEQ multiplex PCR, and its TCRdb copy is limited to in-frame clones, with some not included. V, J and clone size derive from that table, while D and trimming were established from the DNA sequence. The repertoire holds 76,000 or so clones, about 90% seen once, with approximately 5.3% in the top ten. This sample is part of a study of blood T cell repertoires in COVID-19. At the level of the study: Samples representing acute and convalescent COVID-19 were sourced from the United States, Italy and Spain. The analysed material was cDNA or gDNA that came from T cells, B-cell-depleted T cells, or PBMCs.

The sequence was obtained from a human donor in a cohort sampled during active COVID-19. The sequencing input was peripheral blood.

As DNA, the CDR3 is TGTGCCTGGAGTCTAGGGTGGGACGGGGGGAACACTGAAGCTTTCTTT. It specifies CAWSLGWDGGNTEAFF. This chain joins TRBV30 and TRBJ1-1; tentatively, D is TRBD1 (5 bases). Per the germline V gene, CDR1 is GTSNPN and CDR2 is SVGIG (reference sequence). V dropped 2 bases and J dropped 1 base, with 17 bases sitting between them. CDR3 length: 16 amino acids.